Presented here are 8 T cell receptor beta chains from one specimen sequenced in a study of blood T cell repertoires in COVID-19. Clones were sequenced by immunoSEQ multiplex PCR, and TCRdb holds only the in-frame ones, with some missing. The data hold tens of thousands of clones, with roughly 84% observed a single time. The sample consisted of peripheral blood. These receptors were taken from a man aged 80 or over in a cohort sampled during active COVID-19.

The CDR3 reads CASSLARDNSPLHF. Written as DNA, the CDR3 is TGTGCCAGCAGCTTGGCACGGGATAATTCACCCCTCCACTTT. V is TRBV5-4 and J is TRBJ1-6, with D unclear. CDR1 is SGHNT and CDR2 is YYREEE in the germline V gene (reference sequence). This CDR3 spans 14 amino acids. Deletions cut 0 bases from V and 5 bases from J, with 6 bases between.

The rearrangement joins TRBV6-4 to TRBJ1-2; 7 bases fit TRBD1. Germline V CDR1 and CDR2: MRHNA, SNTAGT. This CDR3 comprises 12 residues. The trim removed 6 bases at V and 8 bases at J, leaving 6 bases unmatched. This CDR3 reads CASRDGQAGYTF. The CDR3 region has the DNA TGTGCCAGCAGGGACGGACAGGCCGGCTACACCTTC.

The chain couples TRBV27 to TRBJ2-1, with 8 bases lining up with TRBD1. Germline V gives CDR1 MNHEY, CDR2 SMNVEV (reference sequence). The CDR3 runs 16 residues. Trimming cost V 3 bases and J 4 bases; bases outside gene matches: 8. The CDR3 coding sequence is TGTGCCAGCAGTTTGTCCGGGACAGGCACGTACAATGAGCAGTTCTTC. Its protein is CASSLSGTGTYNEQFF.

This clone was picked up a small number of times. The genes are TRBV6-6 and TRBJ1-5, with D unresolved. The germline V and J ends were trimmed by 0 bases and 0 bases, with 6 bases remaining between them. The CDR3 contains 15 residues. Germline V gene lookup returns CDR1 MNHNY and CDR2 SVGAGI (reference sequence). The CDR3 DNA reads TGTGCCAGCAGTTACTCATACAGTAGCAATCAGCCCCAGCATTTT. Its protein is CASSYSYSSNQPQHF.

This chain joins TRBV11-2 and TRBJ2-5; 11 nucleotides align to TRBD1. J was trimmed by 4 bases and V by 1 base; bases with no gene match: 2. The CDR3 is 15 amino acids. Germline V gene data show CDR1 as SGHAT and CDR2 as FQNNGV. Here the CDR3 reads CASSLGGQGGETQYF. CDR3 in DNA: TGTGCCAGCAGCTTAGGGGGACAGGGGGGAGAGACCCAGTACTTC.

The gene calls are TRBV15 and TRBJ2-1; possibly TRBD2 for D (5 bases). The CDR3 runs to 14 residues. Germline CDR1 LNHNV, CDR2 YYDKDF (reference sequence). Trimming removed 0 bases from V and 8 bases from J, with 11 bases in between. CDR3 nucleotides: TGTGCCACCAGCAGAGACGCACTAGTGGATGAGCAGTTCTTC. Its protein product is CATSRDALVDEQFF.

V usage is TRBV5-1 and J usage is TRBJ2-1; D unclear. The CDR3 sequence is 15 residues long. CDR1 SGHRS and CDR2 YFSETQ come from the germline V gene. With 4 bases removed from V and 0 bases from J, the gap between germline ends came to 11 bases. DNA for the CDR3: TGCGCCAGCAGCAACGCGGTAAGCTCCTACAATGAGCAGTTCTTC. Its translation: CASSNAVSSYNEQFF. Complete variable domain (other parts from reference TRBV5-1 and TRBJ2-1): KAGVTQTPRYLIKTRGQQVTLSCSPISGHRSVSWYQQTPGQGLQFLFEYFSETQRNKGNFPGRFSGRQFSNSRSEMNVSTLELGDSALYLCASSNAVSSYNEQFFGPGTRLTVL.

This rearrangement joins TRBV19 to TRBJ2-1; a weak D match, TRBD2 (7 bases). Trimming took 10 bases from V and 2 from J, leaving 21 bases between them. The CDR3 spans 16 residues. Germline V lookup: CDR1 LNHDA, CDR2 SQIVND (reference sequence). The CDR3 DNA follows: TGTGCCACCAACGGGGGCGGGAGTAGCCCCTACAATGAGCAGTTCTTC. It encodes CATNGGGSSPYNEQFF. The full variable domain, with the rest looked up from reference TRBV19 and TRBJ2-1, is DGGITQSPKYLFRKEGQNVTLSCEQNLNHDAMYWYRQDPGQGLRLIYYSQIVNDFQKGDIAEGYSVSREKKESFPLTVTSAQKNPTAFYLCATNGGGSSPYNEQFFGPGTRLTVL.